Sequencing of this T cell receptor beta chain was carried out in a study of blood T cell repertoires in COVID-19. The wider study: PBMCs, B-cell-depleted T cells, or T cells were the source of the cDNA or gDNA that made up the material.

TCRdb's copy holds only in-frame clones and misses some; the assay was immunoSEQ multiplex PCR. The repertoire has about 210,000 clones, approximately 91% of them found once; the top ten carry roughly 5%. From germline, CDR1 is LGHNT and CDR2 FRNRAP. The CDR3 consists of 14 residues. V was pared by 1 base and J by 4 bases, with 0 bases of the junction left unmatched. The receptor was isolated from a woman aged 40 to 55 with acute or convalescent COVID-19. V gene TRBV12-5 combines with J gene TRBJ1-1; 10 positions agree with TRBD1. The specimen was peripheral blood. CDR3 nucleotides: TGTGCTAGTGGTTTGGGGACAGGGGGCACTGAAGCTTTCTTT. Translated: CASGLGTGGTEAFF. Using reference TRBV12-5 and TRBJ1-1 for the parts outside the CDR3, the full variable domain is DARVTQTPRHKVTEMGQEVTMRCQPILGHNTVFWYRQTMMQGLELLAYFRNRAPLDDSGMPKDRFSAEMPDATLATLKIQPSEPRDSAVYFCASGLGTGGTEAFFGQGTRLTVV.